Presented here are 19 T cell receptor beta chains from one specimen sequenced in a study of beta chain features in type 1 diabetes. The study, taken as a whole, reports: A moderate, significant TCRB CDR3 shortening appeared in type 1 diabetes across four CD4+ subsets.

Reverse transcription of all isolated RNA meant that expressed TCRB transcripts were sequenced. The assay was immunoSEQ multiplex PCR, and TCRdb's table has in-frame clones only and misses some. The table shows a few hundred thousand clones, with approximately 10% occurring only once. These receptors lack a known antigen. Sequenced material: naive CD4+ T cells from blood. The receptors were gathered from a young man with type 1 diabetes.

This chain joins TRBV6-1 and TRBJ1-1; 7 positions match TRBD1. The CDR3 has 13 amino acids. Germline CDR1 MNHNS, CDR2 SASEGT. V lost 7 bases, J lost 1 base, and 3 bases stayed unmatched. CDR3 protein: CASNHRGNTEAFF. The CDR3 bases are TGTGCCAGCAACCACAGGGGGAACACTGAAGCTTTCTTT.

This sequence joins TRBV19 and TRBJ2-5; TRBD2 matches 11 bases. The CDR3 runs to 15 residues. From germline, CDR1 is LNHDA and CDR2 SQIVND (reference sequence). The V and J ends lost 6 bases and 2 bases, in that order; junction bases with no gene match: 5. For the CDR3, the DNA is TGTGCCAGTAGGGTGACTAGCGGGGAACAAGAGACCCAGTACTTC. Residues: CASRVTSGEQETQYF.

V and J are TRBV30 and TRBJ1-2; D unclear. Per germline, CDR1 GTSNPN and CDR2 SVGIG (reference sequence). The CDR3 sequence is 12 residues long. V was cut by 3 bases and J by 1 base, with 6 bases left in between. CDR3 sequence: CAWRQINYGYTF. The DNA for the CDR3 is TGTGCCTGGAGGCAGATTAACTATGGCTACACCTTC. The full variable domain, completed using reference TRBV30 and TRBJ1-2, is SQTIHQWPATLVQPVGSPLSLECTVEGTSNPNLYWYRQAAGRGLQLLFYSVGIGQISSEVPQNLSASRPQDRQFILSSKKLLLSDSGFYLCAWRQINYGYTFGSGTRLTVV.

The rearrangement links TRBV21-1 to TRBJ1-1; the table's D gene call, TRBD1, was not cross checked with the DNA. TRBV21-1 is a recognized pseudogene. The CDR3 is made up of 14 amino acids. CDR3 coding DNA: TGTGCCAGCAGCAACGAGACAGGGAACACTGAAGCTTTCTTT. Translation gives CASSNETGNTEAFF.

In this sample, this clone turned up a few times. The chain employs TRBV4-1 and TRBJ1-2; 9 bases agree with TRBD1. V gave up 6 bases and J gave up 7 bases; unmatched junction bases: 6. Germline lookup yields CDR1 MGHRA and CDR2 YSYEKL. The CDR3 has 13 amino acids. CDR3 coding DNA: TGCGCCAGCAGACGTACAGGGGGCGGTGGCTACACCTTC. Its protein product is CASRRTGGGGYTF.

The J gene is TRBJ1-1, the V gene TRBV15; 7 nucleotides line up with TRBD1. This CDR3 has 14 residues. The trim removed 1 base at V and 3 bases at J, leaving 2 bases unmatched. Germline loops: CDR1 LNHNV, CDR2 YYDKDF (reference sequence). CDR3 DNA sequence: TGTGCCACCAGCAGAGTCGACAGGGACACTGAAGCTTTCTTT. It translates to CATSRVDRDTEAFF.

The chain recombines TRBV5-1 with TRBJ2-3, with D tentatively TRBD2 (5 bases). Trimming shortened V by 4 bases and J by 0 bases, and 9 bases separated the two germline ends. The CDR3 is made up of 14 amino acids. CDR1 SGHRS and CDR2 YFSETQ come from the germline V gene. The DNA for the CDR3 is TGCGCCAGCAGCCTGCGGGTTAGCACAGATACGCAGTATTTT. Its translation is CASSLRVSTDTQYF.

The CDR3 DNA follows: TGTGCCAGCACTCGTCTTCCTAGCGGGGGCACAGATACGCAGTATTTT. Translated: CASTRLPSGGTDTQYF. The chain is built from TRBV9 and TRBJ2-3; 9 nucleotides agree with TRBD2. CDR3 length: 16 residues. Germline loops: CDR1 SGDLS, CDR2 YYNGEE. After removal of 6 bases from V and 1 base from J, the junction contained 9 bases not matched to a gene.

The chain employs TRBV7-9 and TRBJ2-7; TRBD1 matches at 11 bases. This CDR3 has 17 amino acids. CDR1 SEHNR and CDR2 FQNEAQ come from the germline V gene (reference sequence). The J segment lost 0 bases and the V segment lost 1 base, leaving 5 bases of the junction unmatched. CDR3 region: CASSLVPGQGGSYEQYF. DNA for the CDR3: TGTGCCAGCAGCTTAGTCCCGGGACAGGGGGGCTCCTACGAGCAGTACTTC.

This clone has just a few counts. The chain couples TRBV5-8 to TRBJ2-5; D might be TRBD1 (6 bases). CDR3 length: 13 residues. V was clipped by 0 bases and J by 4 bases, with 7 bases between them. The V gene's germline CDR1 is SGHTS and CDR2 YDEGEE. The CDR3 nucleotides are TGTGCCAGCAGCTTGGGCAGGGGAGAGACCCAGTACTTC. Amino acids: CASSLGRGETQYF.

The sample holds a few counts of this clone. The chain joins TRBV13 to TRBJ2-1, with 13 bases fitting TRBD2. Germline loops: CDR1 PRHDT, CDR2 FYEKMQ (reference sequence). This CDR3 spans 16 amino acids. V dropped 4 bases and J dropped 7; count of bases not matched to a gene: 7. For the CDR3, the DNA is TGTGCCAGCAGCTCCGGGACTAGCGGGGCCTTGAATGAGCAGTTCTTC. As protein: CASSSGTSGALNEQFF.

The chain combines TRBV18 with TRBJ2-7; a weak D match, TRBD1 (6 bases). V lost 0 bases, J lost 2 bases, and 11 bases lay in between. Per the germline V gene, CDR1 is KGHSH and CDR2 is LQKENI. The CDR3 runs to 15 residues. The CDR3 loop is CASSPPGRGAYEQYF. The CDR3 DNA reads TGTGCCAGCTCACCACCGGGCAGGGGCGCCTACGAGCAGTACTTC.

CDR3 in amino acids: CASGLAPAGGLYNEQFF. The CDR3, as DNA: TGTGCTAGTGGTTTGGCCCCAGCGGGGGGCTTATACAATGAGCAGTTCTTC. The chain has TRBV12-5 and TRBJ2-1; TRBD2 matches 9 bases. The CDR3 is 17 amino acids. Trimming took 1 base from V and 4 from J; bases not matched to a gene: 8. Germline CDR1 and CDR2: LGHNT and FRNRAP. Using reference TRBV12-5 and TRBJ2-1 for the parts outside the CDR3, the full variable domain is DARVTQTPRHKVTEMGQEVTMRCQPILGHNTVFWYRQTMMQGLELLAYFRNRAPLDDSGMPKDRFSAEMPDATLATLKIQPSEPRDSAVYFCASGLAPAGGLYNEQFFGPGTRLTVL.

This clone was counted between two and nine times. The V and J genes are TRBV6-5 and TRBJ1-2; D is perhaps TRBD1 (6 bases). This CDR3 is built from 13 residues. The germline V and J ends were trimmed by 7 bases and 7 bases, with 16 bases remaining between them. Germline CDR1 is MNHEY and CDR2 is SVGAGI. Written as DNA, the CDR3 is TGTGCCAGCAAGCTCGGACAGTTTGGTGGCTACACCTTC. Protein product: CASKLGQFGGYTF.

This clone was seen only a few times. The chain couples TRBV27 to TRBJ2-5; D is perhaps TRBD1 (6 bases). The CDR3 runs to 14 residues. CDR1 is MNHEY, CDR2 SMNVEV, per germline (reference sequence). V gave up 3 bases and J gave up 4 bases, with 12 bases separating them. CDR3 DNA sequence: TGTGCCAGCAGTTTTAACCAGGGGCGAGAGACCCAGTACTTC. It encodes CASSFNQGRETQYF.

The chain couples TRBV5-4 to TRBJ1-4; 7 bases are a match to TRBD1. The V and J ends lost 4 bases and 1 base, in that order; junction bases with no gene match: 7. Germline V gene sequence: CDR1 SGHNT, CDR2 YYREEE (reference sequence). This CDR3 spans 16 amino acids. In DNA, the CDR3 is TGTGCCAGCAGCGTTCGACAGGGCATAACTAATGAAAAACTGTTTTTT. This translates into CASSVRQGITNEKLFF.

The V call is TRBV18, the J call TRBJ2-6, with 11 bases identical to TRBD1. The CDR3 is 17 residues long. Trimming at V came to 4 bases and at J to 4 bases, leaving 6 bases not matched to a gene. In germline, CDR1 is KGHSH, CDR2 LQKENI. As DNA, the CDR3 is TGTGCCAGCTCACGAGGACAGGGGGCGGCAGGGGCCAACGTCCTGACTTTC. Amino acid sequence: CASSRGQGAAGANVLTF.

This clone was observed a handful of times. V gene TRBV7-3 combines with J gene TRBJ2-7; D is perhaps TRBD2 (5 bases). CDR1 and CDR2 from the germline V gene are SGHTA and FQGTGA. The CDR3 length is 13 residues. Deletions cut 1 base from V and 7 bases from J, with 11 bases between. The CDR3 sequence is CASSLRSGGEQYF. In nucleotides, the CDR3 is TGTGCCAGCAGCTTAAGGAGTGGAGGTGAGCAGTACTTC.

The rearrangement links TRBV7-2 to TRBJ2-7, with TRBD2 as a possible D gene (6 bases). Per the germline V gene, CDR1 is SGHTA and CDR2 is FQGNSA. The CDR3 has 16 amino acids. V lost 3 bases and J 5 bases, leaving 20 bases between the germline ends. The CDR3 here is CASSFPGRGKHDEQYF. As DNA, the CDR3 is TGTGCCAGCAGCTTCCCAGGACGGGGGAAACACGACGAGCAGTACTTC. The full variable domain, with the rest looked up from reference TRBV7-2 and TRBJ2-7, is GAGVSQSPSNKVTEKGKDVELRCDPISGHTALYWYRQSLGQGLEFLIYFQGNSAPDKSGLPSDRFSAERTGGSVSTLTIQRTQQEDSAVYLCASSFPGRGKHDEQYFGPGTRLTVT.